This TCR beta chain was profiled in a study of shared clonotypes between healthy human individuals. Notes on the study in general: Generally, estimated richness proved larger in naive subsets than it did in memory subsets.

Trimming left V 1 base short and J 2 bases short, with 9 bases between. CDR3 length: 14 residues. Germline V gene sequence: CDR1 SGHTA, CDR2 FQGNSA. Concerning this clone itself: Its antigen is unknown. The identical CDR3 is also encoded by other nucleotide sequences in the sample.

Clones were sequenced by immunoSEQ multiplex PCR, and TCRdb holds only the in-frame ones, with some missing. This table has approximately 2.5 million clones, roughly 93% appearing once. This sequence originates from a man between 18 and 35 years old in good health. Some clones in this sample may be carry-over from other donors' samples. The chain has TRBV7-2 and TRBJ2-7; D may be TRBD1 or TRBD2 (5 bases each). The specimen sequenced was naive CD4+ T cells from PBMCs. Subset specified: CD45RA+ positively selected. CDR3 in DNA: TGTGCCAGCAGCTTAGACCGGGGCCCCTACGAGCAGTACTTC. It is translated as CASSLDRGPYEQYF. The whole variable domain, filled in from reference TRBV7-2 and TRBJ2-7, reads GAGVSQSPSNKVTEKGKDVELRCDPISGHTALYWYRQSLGQGLEFLIYFQGNSAPDKSGLPSDRFSAERTGGSVSTLTIQRTQQEDSAVYLCASSLDRGPYEQYFGPGTRLTVT.